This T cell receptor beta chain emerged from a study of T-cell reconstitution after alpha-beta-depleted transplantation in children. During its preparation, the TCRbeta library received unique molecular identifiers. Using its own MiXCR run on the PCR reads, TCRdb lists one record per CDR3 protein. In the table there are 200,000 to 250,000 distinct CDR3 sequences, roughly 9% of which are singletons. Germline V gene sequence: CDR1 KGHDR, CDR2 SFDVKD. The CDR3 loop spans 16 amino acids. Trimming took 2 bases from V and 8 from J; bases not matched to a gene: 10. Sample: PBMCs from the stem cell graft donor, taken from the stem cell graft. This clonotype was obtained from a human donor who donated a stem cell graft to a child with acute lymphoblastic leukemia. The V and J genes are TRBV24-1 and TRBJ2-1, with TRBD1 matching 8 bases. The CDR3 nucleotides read TGTGCCACCAGTGATTCCCCAGGGGGCGAAGGGTATGAGCAGTTCTTC. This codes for CATSDSPGGEGYEQFF.